These T cell receptor beta chains were read from a single sample in a study of blood T cell repertoires in COVID-19. Produced via immunoSEQ multiplex PCR; TCRdb's table is partial and in-frame only. In the table there are roughly 34,000 clones, approximately 88% of which are singletons. Sequencing was carried out using peripheral blood. The source is a man in his 60s with active COVID-19. The conserved cysteine and the conserved F or W are not part of the CDR3 here.

V	CDR3
TRBV27	ASSFHSSYEQY
TRBV11-1	ASARRAARDEQF
TRBV15	ATSRERWESGSQNEQY
TRBV9	ASSQEVNSPLH
TRBV5-1	ASSPQDKNYGYT
TRBV3-1/TRBV3-2	ASSQGVVAGTYEQY
TRBV19	ASSLTGTAFNYGYT
TRBV5-1	ASSFRPDNTDTQY
TRBV6-1	ASSEGHFYEQY
TRBV7-3	ASSPYPSGRGNEQF
TRBV10-1	ASSESPSGKAHGSYEQY
TRBV28	ASSLGQATNQPQH
TRBV10-3	AISEREDTQY
TRBV10-2	ASSEVGRTDTQY
TRBV15	ATSRDRHATNEKLF
TRBV29-1	SAAVHTGTEQF
TRBV6-5	ASSLTGPRTDTQY
TRBV5-1	ASSSSGTGTYEQY
TRBV10-1	ASSEQGQGNTIY
TRBV10-3	AIKEANSYEQY
TRBV11-3	ASSSYAFNEQF
TRBV12-3/TRBV12-4	ASSLNTGEQY
TRBV5-1	ASSTGTSVTYEQY
TRBV19	ASSTGTSGRWGSTDTQY
TRBV5-4	ASSLGTGDSGELF
TRBV2	ASSTLANSYEQY
TRBV11-2	VSSLGGHTEAF
TRBV30	AWSSGGTYGYT
TRBV5-6	ASFRTGGLETQY
TRBV2	ASSDTGGETQY
TRBV7-9	ASSPRGQATGELF